A selection of T cell receptor beta chains follows, all from one sample in a study of monozygotic twins with inflammatory bowel disease. TCRdb reprocessed the 5' RACE reads; each CDR3 protein has one entry and no DNA is given. In total, the table holds fewer than 400,000 distinct CDR3 sequences. The sample comprised blood. These receptors all stem from a human donor with ulcerative colitis or Crohn's disease, or a healthy co-twin of an affected twin (not recorded which). The CDR3 runs from the conserved cysteine through the conserved F or W.

J gene: TRBJ1-3
V gene: TRBV7-2
CDR3 protein: CASSLGSLGNTIYF

J gene: TRBJ2-5
V gene: TRBV6-5
CDR3 protein: CATTGLAETQYF

J gene: TRBJ2-1
V gene: TRBV27
CDR3 protein: CASMRGPYNEQFF

J gene: TRBJ1-5
V gene: TRBV5-1
CDR3 protein: CASSHLQGRSSNQPQHF

J gene: TRBJ2-5
V gene: TRBV5-1
CDR3 protein: CASSLATTSGGPSRETQYF

J gene: TRBJ2-2
V gene: TRBV12-3/TRBV12-4
CDR3 protein: CASNTPGQKYTGELFF

J gene: TRBJ2-7
V gene: TRBV3-1
CDR3 protein: CASSQRYEQYF

J gene: TRBJ2-7
V gene: TRBV5-1
CDR3 protein: CASSLAGRAESQYF

J gene: TRBJ1-5
V gene: TRBV23-1
CDR3 protein: CAGSSDSSNQPQHF

J gene: TRBJ1-2
V gene: TRBV7-9
CDR3 protein: CASSFESDRNYGYTF

J gene: TRBJ2-7
V gene: TRBV27
CDR3 protein: CASSLAAGGRLYF

J gene: TRBJ2-2
V gene: TRBV6-2/TRBV6-3
CDR3 protein: CASMRTSTGELFF

J gene: TRBJ1-2
V gene: TRBV5-5
CDR3 protein: CASSSDDRGYGYTF